One sample yielded the 18 T cell receptor beta chains listed below, sequenced in a study of monozygotic twins with inflammatory bowel disease. TCRdb reprocessed the 5' RACE reads and reports one entry per CDR3 protein, with no DNA. The sample data list 200,000 to 250,000 distinct CDR3 sequences. Material for sequencing was blood. Receptors were obtained from a human donor with ulcerative colitis or Crohn's disease, or a healthy co-twin of an affected twin (not recorded which).

V is TRBV11-1 and J is TRBJ2-3; without DNA, the TCRdb call of TRBD1 cannot be checked. The germline V gene has CDR1 SGHAT and CDR2 FQDESV (reference sequence). CDR3 length equals 18 residues. CDR3 region: CASSLEGLGQGITDTQYF.

The chain is built from TRBV29-1 and TRBJ2-3. The CDR3 consists of 12 residues. Germline-derived CDR1 and CDR2 are SQVTM and ANQGSEA. CDR3 sequence reads: CSVEIWTDTQYF.

This chain links TRBV19 with TRBJ1-5; the TCRdb D gene call, TRBD1, has no DNA to confirm it. The CDR3 has 14 amino acids. Per germline, CDR1 LNHDA and CDR2 SQIVND (reference sequence). The CDR3 sequence: CASSVAGGGQPQHF.

This sequence joins TRBV5-1 and TRBJ1-5. Germline V CDR1 and CDR2: SGHRS, YFSETQ. This CDR3 has 13 residues. CDR3 sequence: CASRPDTNQPQHF.

The chain joins TRBV7-8 to TRBJ1-3; TCRdb returns TRBD1, unconfirmable since there is no DNA. This CDR3 comprises 15 residues. Per germline, CDR1 SGHVS and CDR2 FQNEAQ. CDR3 region: CASSSTVISGNTIYF.

The rearrangement uses TRBV7-2 and TRBJ2-7. Germline loops: CDR1 SGHTA, CDR2 FQGNSA. The CDR3 is 13 amino acids. CDR3 sequence reads: CASSFDRSYEQYF.

The rearrangement joins TRBV29-1 to TRBJ2-7; TCRdb designates TRBD1, a call that cannot be tested without DNA. This CDR3 contains 11 residues. Germline lookup yields CDR1 SQVTM and CDR2 ANQGSEA. The CDR3 sequence is CSASGVGEQYF.

The genes are TRBV4-3 and TRBJ2-1; TCRdb gives TRBD2 as the D gene, but with no DNA this cannot be confirmed. The CDR3 is 16 residues long. The germline CDR1 and CDR2 sequences are LGHNA and YSLEER. CDR3 amino acids: CASSPRASGRRNEQFF.

V and J are TRBV12-3 or TRBV12-4 and TRBJ2-3; the TRBD2 assignment by TCRdb is unverifiable without DNA. The CDR3 length is 15 residues. The CDR3 region is CASSFSLAGVDTQYF.

The chain has TRBV4-1 and TRBJ2-5. Per the germline V gene, CDR1 is MGHRA and CDR2 is YSYEKL. This CDR3 is 13 amino acids long. The chain's CDR3 is CASSQVGRETQYF.

The chain joins TRBV12-3 or TRBV12-4 to TRBJ2-6; TCRdb names TRBD2, which stays unverified in the absence of DNA. This CDR3 contains 18 residues. The CDR3 loop is CASRLSAGRTSGANVLTF.

The chain joins TRBV9 to TRBJ2-1. The CDR3 spans 15 residues. Germline CDR1 is SGDLS and CDR2 is YYNGEE. CDR3 residues: CASSVGTATYNEQFF.

The chain employs TRBV10-3 and TRBJ1-2; as DNA is missing, the TRBD1 call by TCRdb cannot be tested. The CDR3 extends over 15 amino acids. CDR1 ENHRY and CDR2 SYGVKD come from the germline V gene. CDR3 protein: CAISDGTGGAYGYTF.

The rearrangement joins TRBV7-6 to TRBJ2-7. CDR1 SGHVS and CDR2 FNYEAQ come from the germline V gene. This CDR3 comprises 13 residues. The CDR3 region is CASSRSLAYEQYF.

The chain couples TRBV6-1 to TRBJ1-5. Germline values: CDR1 MNHNS, CDR2 SASEGT. This CDR3 is 13 amino acids long. CDR3 region: CASSEDIGQPQHF.

J is TRBJ1-1 and V is TRBV19. Germline CDR1 is LNHDA and CDR2 is SQIVND (reference sequence). There are 12 residues in the CDR3. This CDR3 is CASSTGNSEAFF.

The J gene is TRBJ2-5, the V gene TRBV5-6. CDR3 length: 12 residues. Germline CDR1 and CDR2: SGHDT and YYEEEE. The CDR3 loop is CASSLDRKTQYF.

The J gene is TRBJ2-2, the V gene TRBV7-8; the D gene TCRdb calls, TRBD1, cannot be checked with no DNA. The CDR3 covers 15 residues. Germline-derived CDR1 and CDR2 are SGHVS and FQNEAQ. This CDR3 is CASSLWGANTGELFF. Drawing the rest from reference TRBV7-8 and TRBJ2-2, the complete variable domain is GAGVSQSPRYKVAKRGQDVALRCDPISGHVSLFWYQQALGQGPEFLTYFQNEAQLDKSGLPSDRFFAERPEGSVSTLKIQRTQQEDSAVYLCASSLWGANTGELFFGEGSRLTVL.